Below, 21 T cell receptor beta chains from the same sample are listed, as sequenced in a study of blood T cell repertoires in COVID-19 (dated by TCRdb to between 2020 and 2021). The receptor library was made with the immunoSEQ multiplex PCR assay. Here the immuneACCESS table is served through TCRdb, limited to in-frame sequences with V and J called. Missing clones are a known gap in these copies; in checked studies unresolved V genes cover under half, and the rest lacks a known reason. This sample has roughly 280,000 clones in its table, and approximately 80% of those were observed once. Jointly, the top ten make up 3.5% to 5% of the sample. The source material was peripheral blood. These receptors all come from a man in his 60s with acute or convalescent COVID-19.

The CDR3: CASSFLYEQYF. The CDR3 DNA is TGTGCCAGCAGTTTCCTCTACGAGCAGTACTTC. The V call is TRBV12-3 or TRBV12-4, the J call TRBJ2-7; D is unclear. This CDR3 has 11 residues. The V end lost 3 bases, the J end lost 3 bases, and 3 bases lay between the germline ends.

About this clone: A junction end diverges from the germline sequence, so it may reflect a read error. This chain links TRBV27 with TRBJ2-1; 9 bases align to TRBD2. The CDR3 consists of 16 residues. Germline CDR1 is MNHEY and CDR2 is SMNVEV (reference sequence). The CDR3 sequence is CARSTSGRGGVNEQFF. CDR3 sequence (DNA): TGTGCCCGCAGCACCTCCGGGCGGGGGGGGGTGAATGAGCAGTTCTTC.

This clone was seen only once. The chain links TRBV5-1 to TRBJ1-2, with 11 positions matching TRBD1. Germline trimming cut 5 bases from V and 6 bases from J; bases unmatched to any gene: 6. The germline gives CDR1 SGHRS, CDR2 YFSETQ. The CDR3 runs to 14 residues. The DNA for the CDR3 is TGCGCCAGCAGTAGGACAGGGGGCGCGAATGGCTACACCTTC. This translates into CASSRTGGANGYTF.

The chain has TRBV5-8 and TRBJ2-7; 10 bases are shared with TRBD1. Looked up from germline, CDR1 is SGHTS and CDR2 is YDEGEE. The junction had 4 bases not matched to a gene; V was cut back by 4 bases and J by 0 bases. This CDR3 is 15 amino acids long. CDR3 amino acids: CASSVGTGVSYEQYF. The DNA of the CDR3 is TGTGCCAGCAGCGTCGGGACAGGGGTCTCCTACGAGCAGTACTTC.

The chain recombines TRBV6-5 with TRBJ2-5; D is possibly TRBD1 (5 bases). Trimming left V 6 bases short and J 3 bases short, with 11 bases between. This CDR3 is built from 13 residues. The germline gives CDR1 MNHEY, CDR2 SVGAGI. CDR3 protein: CASRPQGKETQYF. The CDR3 DNA follows: TGTGCCAGCAGACCCCAGGGAAAAGAGACCCAGTACTTC.

The chain links TRBV7-2 to TRBJ2-7; 9 bases line up with TRBD1. V gave up 5 bases and J gave up 2 bases; unmatched junction bases: 7. Germline V gene lookup returns CDR1 SGHTA and CDR2 FQGNSA. The CDR3 extends over 15 amino acids. CDR3 DNA sequence: TGTGCCAGCAGCCAGGGACAGGGAACCACCTACGAGCAGTACTTC. The encoded protein is CASSQGQGTTYEQYF.

The chain combines TRBV6-1 with TRBJ1-6; 9 nucleotides align to TRBD1. This CDR3 is 14 amino acids long. In germline, CDR1 is MNHNS, CDR2 SASEGT. The V segment lost 2 bases and the J segment 11 bases; nucleotides outside the gene matches: 4. The CDR3 protein is CASSEYWDRAPLHF. The CDR3, as DNA: TGTGCCAGCAGTGAATATTGGGACAGGGCACCCCTCCACTTT.

The V call is TRBV19, the J call TRBJ1-1, with 8 positions matching TRBD1. Trimming took 3 bases from V and 5 from J; bases not matched to a gene: 8. The CDR3 extends over 15 amino acids. CDR1 LNHDA and CDR2 SQIVND come from the germline V gene (reference sequence). The CDR3 protein is CASSILNRGRTEAFF. CDR3 DNA sequence: TGTGCCAGTAGTATCCTAAACAGGGGGAGAACTGAAGCTTTCTTT.

The chain uses TRBV10-3 and TRBJ2-5, with a possible D match to TRBD2 (6 bases). Looked up from germline, CDR1 is ENHRY and CDR2 is SYGVKD. Trimming left V 6 bases short and J 4 bases short, with 18 bases between. CDR3 length: 15 residues. The CDR3 spells CAIRVEGLGRETQYF. The CDR3, as DNA: TGTGCCATCAGGGTGGAGGGGCTGGGGAGAGAGACCCAGTACTTC.

The chain carries TRBV30 and TRBJ2-7; no firm D call. Per the germline V gene, CDR1 is GTSNPN and CDR2 is SVGIG (reference sequence). The CDR3 totals 14 residues. Trimming cost V 1 base and J 4 bases, with 14 bases left between them. The CDR3 here is CAWSADSHPYEQYF. CDR3 in DNA: TGTGCCTGGAGTGCAGACTCACACCCTTACGAGCAGTACTTC.

The chain couples TRBV5-4 to TRBJ2-7; TRBD2 might be the D (5 bases). The germline V and J ends were trimmed by 0 bases and 0 bases, with 10 bases remaining between them. The CDR3 loop spans 15 amino acids. Germline V gene lookup returns CDR1 SGHNT and CDR2 YYREEE (reference sequence). The CDR3 DNA reads as TGTGCCAGCAGCTTGGGGGGAGCCAGCTCCTACGAGCAGTACTTC. Encoded protein: CASSLGGASSYEQYF.

The rearrangement uses TRBV18 and TRBJ1-2, with D perhaps matching TRBD1 (5 bases). Trimming took 4 bases from V and 4 from J, leaving 10 bases between them. From germline, CDR1 is KGHSH and CDR2 LQKENI. This CDR3 is built from 13 residues. In nucleotides, the CDR3 is TGTGCCAGCTCACGGGACGGGAGCTATGGCTACACCTTC. Protein product: CASSRDGSYGYTF.

V gene TRBV7-2 combines with J gene TRBJ1-2; a weak D match, TRBD1 (5 bases). V dropped 1 base and J dropped 4 bases, with 10 bases sitting between them. This CDR3 has 14 amino acids. Per germline, CDR1 SGHTA and CDR2 FQGNSA. CDR3 nucleotide sequence: TGTGCCAGCAGCTTAGGGGTGGGGGGCTATGGCTACACCTTC. It encodes CASSLGVGGYGYTF.

This rearrangement joins TRBV18 to TRBJ1-4; 8 bases map to TRBD1. V gave up 5 bases and J gave up 3 bases; unmatched junction bases: 8. Germline V gene lookup returns CDR1 KGHSH and CDR2 LQKENI. The CDR3 has 16 amino acids. CDR3 in amino acids: CASSSTGAAANEKLFF. For the CDR3, the DNA is TGTGCCAGCTCATCGACAGGGGCCGCGGCTAATGAAAAACTGTTTTTT.

This clone was recorded once. The V call is TRBV18, the J call TRBJ2-5; the D gene is possibly TRBD1 (5 bases). The CDR3 runs to 15 residues. Trimming shortened V by 0 bases and J by 6 bases, and 14 bases separated the two germline ends. Germline values: CDR1 KGHSH, CDR2 LQKENI. CDR3 sequence: CASSPPSQGGKTQYF. The CDR3 nucleotides are TGTGCCAGCTCACCACCTAGCCAGGGTGGAAAGACCCAGTACTTC. The entire variable domain, with the rest obtained from reference TRBV18 and TRBJ2-5, is as follows: NAGVMQNPRHLVRRRGQEARLRCSPMKGHSHVYWYRQLPEEGLKFMVYLQKENIIDESGMPKERFSAEFPKEGPSILRIQQVVRGDSAAYFCASSPPSQGGKTQYFGPGTRLLVL.

This clone was recorded once. The V gene is TRBV20-1, the J gene TRBJ1-3, with 7 nucleotides matching TRBD1. The CDR3 spans 14 residues. The germline V gene has CDR1 DFQATT and CDR2 SNEGSKA (reference sequence). V dropped 3 bases and J dropped 3; count of bases not matched to a gene: 5. The CDR3 reads CSASARGHGNTIYF. In DNA, the CDR3 is TGCAGTGCTAGTGCGAGGGGGCATGGAAACACCATATATTTT.

The chain combines TRBV12-3 or TRBV12-4 with TRBJ2-7, with 10 positions matching TRBD2. V gave up 8 bases and J gave up 1 base; unmatched junction bases: 2. The CDR3 consists of 13 residues. The DNA of the CDR3 is TGTGCCAGCTGGACTAGCGGTTCCTACGAGCAGTACTTC. Protein product: CASWTSGSYEQYF.

The V gene is TRBV27, the J gene TRBJ1-3; a weak D match, TRBD1 (6 bases). Trimming took 2 bases from V and 4 from J, leaving 9 bases between them. This CDR3 comprises 14 residues. Per the germline V gene, CDR1 is MNHEY and CDR2 is SMNVEV (reference sequence). The CDR3 sequence is CASSLRGAGNTIYF. The CDR3 nucleotides are TGTGCCAGCAGTTTACGGGGGGCAGGAAACACCATATATTTT.

The chain uses TRBV29-1 and TRBJ2-1; TRBD1 matches at 9 bases. V was pared by 6 bases and J by 7 bases, with 10 bases of the junction left unmatched. This CDR3 comprises 14 residues. Germline CDR1 is SQVTM and CDR2 is ANQGSEA. In DNA form, the CDR3 reads TGCAGCGTCCGGGACAGGGTCTTTAGGAATGAGCAGTTCTTC. Amino acid sequence: CSVRDRVFRNEQFF.

This clone was observed a handful of times. The chain employs TRBV7-9 and TRBJ2-1; 11 bases are shared with TRBD2. Germline V gives CDR1 SEHNR, CDR2 FQNEAQ (reference sequence). There are 16 residues in the CDR3. With V trimmed by 5 bases and J by 8 bases, 11 bases remained unmatched. The CDR3 reads CASSVSGGALGYEQFF. The CDR3 DNA follows: TGTGCCAGCAGCGTTAGCGGGGGGGCCTTAGGCTATGAGCAGTTCTTC.

The CDR3 bases are TGTGCCATCAACATGAACAGGGGAACGTTTAGTGGCTACACCTTC. Translating gives CAINMNRGTFSGYTF. The chain recombines TRBV10-3 with TRBJ1-2; 7 bases agree with TRBD1. Germline trimming cut 7 bases from V and 7 bases from J; bases unmatched to any gene: 15. Germline loops: CDR1 ENHRY, CDR2 SYGVKD. The CDR3 contains 15 residues.